In this sample, the clone carrying this T cell receptor (beta chain) turned up many times. Antigen unknown. The library was prepared for alpha chains; this beta chain is a stray read, so its frequency means little. TCRdb re-called the 5' RACE reads through MiXCR, storing one row per CDR3 protein. Among 17,000 or so distinct CDR3 sequences listed, 6.2% were seen once. Stated time point: sample taken at primary tumor resection. Around 70 TRACERx patients with early, untreated non-small cell lung cancer donated samples. Whole RNA, which was extracted from tumor, nontumor lung tissue or frozen PBMC, was sequenced without any cell sorting. This record belongs to a study of spatial heterogeneity in lung cancer. Study summary: Detection consistently yielded more beta chains than alpha chains.

Study results and caveats: Counts of expanded intratumoral alpha and beta TCRs tracked tumor mutation counts.

The CDR3 covers 14 residues. From germline, CDR1 is SGHKS and CDR2 YYEKEE (reference sequence). V gave up 0 bases and J gave up 14 bases; unmatched junction bases: 11. Source: lung tumor tissue, taken at surgery. The sequence was obtained from a male donor with early-stage non-small cell lung cancer. V gene TRBV5-5 combines with J gene TRBJ2-1; TRBD1 matches 7 bases. Here the CDR3 reads CASSLEQNRGREFF. The CDR3 DNA sequence: TGTGCCAGCAGCTTGGAGCAGAACAGGGGAAGGGAGTTCTTC.